Sequencing of this T cell receptor (beta chain) was carried out in a study of shared clonotypes between healthy human individuals. Overall study findings and caveats: Generation probabilities of non-shared clonotypes were lower (relative to those shared by all four donors).

With regard to this clone: Its antigen remains unknown.

Naive-designated CD8 cells lacked CD45RO, were positively enriched for CCR7, and omitted terminally differentiated effector memory CD45RA+ cells. CDR3 length equals 11 residues. V lost 3 bases to trimming and J lost 7 bases, with 4 bases between them. Germline V gene lookup returns CDR1 LGHNT and CDR2 FRNRAP. Per sorted-subset replicate PCR, input was approximately 0.2 ug DNA, representing around 29,000 T cell genomes. Repertoires were generated with immunoSEQ multiplex PCR, while TCRdb's copy carries only in-frame clones and drops some. The table has around 2.1 million clones, 85% to 95% seen once. Sequenced input: naive CD8+ T cells from PBMCs. The TCR was taken from a man younger than 35 in good health. Some clones in this sample may be carry-over from other donors' samples. The chain combines TRBV12-5 with TRBJ2-1; D not certain. The CDR3 nucleotides are TGTGCTAGTGGTTTTTTAAATGAGCAGTTCTTC. Translating it yields CASGFLNEQFF.